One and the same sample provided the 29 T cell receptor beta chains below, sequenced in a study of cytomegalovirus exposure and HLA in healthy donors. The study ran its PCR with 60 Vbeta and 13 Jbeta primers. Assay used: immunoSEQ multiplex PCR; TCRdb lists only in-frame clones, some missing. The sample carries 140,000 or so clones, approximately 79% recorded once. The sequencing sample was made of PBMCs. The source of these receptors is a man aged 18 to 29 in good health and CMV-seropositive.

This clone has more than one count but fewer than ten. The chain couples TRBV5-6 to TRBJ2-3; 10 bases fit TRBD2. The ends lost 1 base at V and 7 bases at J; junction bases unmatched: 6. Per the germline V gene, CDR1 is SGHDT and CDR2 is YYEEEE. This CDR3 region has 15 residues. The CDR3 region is CASSLPLLAGNTQYF. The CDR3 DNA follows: TGTGCCAGCAGCTTGCCCCTACTAGCGGGGAATACGCAGTATTTT.

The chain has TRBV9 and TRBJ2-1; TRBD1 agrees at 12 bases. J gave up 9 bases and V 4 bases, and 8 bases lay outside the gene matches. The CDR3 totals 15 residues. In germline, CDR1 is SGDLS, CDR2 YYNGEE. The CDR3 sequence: CASSSTGTGGGEQFF. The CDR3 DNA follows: TGTGCCAGCAGCTCTACCGGGACAGGGGGCGGTGAGCAGTTCTTC.

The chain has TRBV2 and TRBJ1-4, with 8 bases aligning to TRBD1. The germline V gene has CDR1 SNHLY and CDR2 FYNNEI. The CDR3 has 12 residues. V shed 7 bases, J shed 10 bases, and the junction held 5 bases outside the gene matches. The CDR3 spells CASTGTGRKLFF. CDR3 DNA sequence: TGTGCCAGCACTGGGACAGGAAGAAAACTGTTTTTT.

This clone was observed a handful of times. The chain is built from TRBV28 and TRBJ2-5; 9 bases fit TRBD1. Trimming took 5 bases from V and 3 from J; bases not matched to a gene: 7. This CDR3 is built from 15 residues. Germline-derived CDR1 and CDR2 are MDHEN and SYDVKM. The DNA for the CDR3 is TGTGCCAGCAGTACCCACCGGGACAGGGAAGAGACCCAGTACTTC. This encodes CASSTHRDREETQYF.

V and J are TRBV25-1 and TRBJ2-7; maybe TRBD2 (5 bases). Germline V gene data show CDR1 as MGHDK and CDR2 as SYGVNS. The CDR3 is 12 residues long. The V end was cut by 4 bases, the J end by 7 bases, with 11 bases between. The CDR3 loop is CASSGGWREQYF. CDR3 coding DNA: TGTGCCAGCAGTGGCGGATGGAGGGAGCAGTACTTC.

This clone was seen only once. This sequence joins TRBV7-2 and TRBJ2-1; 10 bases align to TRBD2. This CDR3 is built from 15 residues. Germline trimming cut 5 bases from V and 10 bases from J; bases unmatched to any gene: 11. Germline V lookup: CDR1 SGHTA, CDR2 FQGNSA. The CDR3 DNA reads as TGTGCCAGCAGCCCCCGGGAGCGGGAGGGCCAAGAGCAGTTCTTC. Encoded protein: CASSPREREGQEQFF.

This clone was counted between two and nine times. The CDR3 is CASSVGTSGGQETQYF. The CDR3 DNA sequence: TGTGCCAGCAGCGTTGGGACTAGCGGGGGCCAAGAGACCCAGTACTTC. The chain links TRBV5-4 to TRBJ2-5; 14 positions agree with TRBD2. Germline V gene lookup returns CDR1 SGHNT and CDR2 YYREEE (reference sequence). With V trimmed by 4 bases and J by 1 base, 3 bases remained unmatched. This CDR3 is 16 amino acids long. Full variable domain (rest looked up from reference TRBV5-4 and TRBJ2-5): ETGVTQSPTHLIKTRGQQVTLRCSSQSGHNTVSWYQQALGQGPQFIFQYYREEENGRGNFPPRFSGLQFPNYSSELNVNALELDDSALYLCASSVGTSGGQETQYFGPGTRLLVL.

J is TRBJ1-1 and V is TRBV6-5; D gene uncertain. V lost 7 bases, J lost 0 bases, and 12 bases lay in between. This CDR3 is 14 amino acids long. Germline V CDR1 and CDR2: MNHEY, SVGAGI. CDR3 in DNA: TGTGCCAGCAAACGGTCTTCTATGAACACTGAAGCTTTCTTT. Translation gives CASKRSSMNTEAFF.

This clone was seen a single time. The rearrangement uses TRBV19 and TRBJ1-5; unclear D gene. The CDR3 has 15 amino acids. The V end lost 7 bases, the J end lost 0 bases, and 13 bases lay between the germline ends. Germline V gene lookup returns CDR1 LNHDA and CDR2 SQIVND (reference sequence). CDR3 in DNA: TGTGCCAGTAACGAACAGTCGTATAGCAATCAGCCCCAGCATTTT. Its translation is CASNEQSYSNQPQHF.

This CDR3 is CASSLSNEQFF. CDR3 bases: TGTGCCAGCAGCTTATCGAATGAGCAGTTCTTC. This chain links TRBV7-2 with TRBJ2-1, with D unclear. This CDR3 comprises 11 residues. V gave up 2 bases and J gave up 7 bases, with 3 bases separating them. Germline-derived CDR1 and CDR2 are SGHTA and FQGNSA. Variable domain in full (rest from reference TRBV7-2 and TRBJ2-1): GAGVSQSPSNKVTEKGKDVELRCDPISGHTALYWYRQSLGQGLEFLIYFQGNSAPDKSGLPSDRFSAERTGGSVSTLTIQRTQQEDSAVYLCASSLSNEQFFGPGTRLTVL.

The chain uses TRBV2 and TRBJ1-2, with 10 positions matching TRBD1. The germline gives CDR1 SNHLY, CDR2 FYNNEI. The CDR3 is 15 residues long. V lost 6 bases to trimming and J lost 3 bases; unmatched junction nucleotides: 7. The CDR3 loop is CASSDLDRGDYGYTF. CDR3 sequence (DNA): TGTGCCAGCAGCGACTTGGACAGGGGGGACTATGGCTACACCTTC.

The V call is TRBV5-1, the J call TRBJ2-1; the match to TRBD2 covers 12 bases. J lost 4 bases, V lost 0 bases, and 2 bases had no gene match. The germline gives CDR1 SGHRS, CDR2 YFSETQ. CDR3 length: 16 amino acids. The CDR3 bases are TGCGCCAGCAGCTTGGCTAGCGGGGGGGTTTACAATGAGCAGTTCTTC. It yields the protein CASSLASGGVYNEQFF.

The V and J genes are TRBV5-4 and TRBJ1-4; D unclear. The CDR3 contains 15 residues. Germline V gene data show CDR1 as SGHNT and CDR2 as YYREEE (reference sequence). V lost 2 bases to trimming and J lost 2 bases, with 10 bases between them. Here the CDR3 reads CASSFGGATNEKLFF. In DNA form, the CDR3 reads TGTGCCAGCAGCTTCGGTGGAGCTACTAATGAAAAACTGTTTTTT.

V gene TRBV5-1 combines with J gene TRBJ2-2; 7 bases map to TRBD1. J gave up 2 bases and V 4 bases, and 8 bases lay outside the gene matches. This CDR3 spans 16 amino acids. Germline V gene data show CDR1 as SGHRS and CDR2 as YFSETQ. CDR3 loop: CASSVLRDRNTGELFF. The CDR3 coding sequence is TGCGCCAGCAGCGTGCTTAGGGACAGAAACACCGGGGAGCTGTTTTTT.

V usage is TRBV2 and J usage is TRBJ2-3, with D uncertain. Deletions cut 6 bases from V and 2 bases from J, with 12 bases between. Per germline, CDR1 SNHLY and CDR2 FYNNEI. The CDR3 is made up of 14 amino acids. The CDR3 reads CASSLGLITDTQYF. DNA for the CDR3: TGTGCCAGCAGCCTAGGTTTAATCACAGATACGCAGTATTTT.

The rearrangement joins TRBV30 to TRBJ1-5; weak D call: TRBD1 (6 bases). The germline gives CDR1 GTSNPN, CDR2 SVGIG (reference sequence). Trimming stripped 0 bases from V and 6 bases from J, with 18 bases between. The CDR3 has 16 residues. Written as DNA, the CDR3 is TGTGCCTGGAGTGTAAGAAGGGGGAAGTTAGGTCAGCCCCAGCATTTT. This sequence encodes CAWSVRRGKLGQPQHF.

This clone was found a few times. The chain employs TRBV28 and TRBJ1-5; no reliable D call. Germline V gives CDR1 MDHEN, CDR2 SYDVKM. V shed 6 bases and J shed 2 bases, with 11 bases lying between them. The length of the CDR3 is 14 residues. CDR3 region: CASSVEDGNQPQHF. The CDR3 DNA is TGTGCCAGCAGCGTTGAGGATGGCAATCAGCCCCAGCATTTT.

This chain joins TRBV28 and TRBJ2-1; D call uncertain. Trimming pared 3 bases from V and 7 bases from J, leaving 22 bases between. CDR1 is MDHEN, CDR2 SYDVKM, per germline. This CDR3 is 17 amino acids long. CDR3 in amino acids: CASSFASTHLPKNEQFF. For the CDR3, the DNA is TGTGCCAGCAGTTTCGCGTCTACCCATCTTCCCAAGAATGAGCAGTTCTTC. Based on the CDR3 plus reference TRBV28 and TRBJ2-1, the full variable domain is DVKVTQSSRYLVKRTGEKVFLECVQDMDHENMFWYRQDPGLGLRLIYFSYDVKMKEKGDIPEGYSVSREKKERFSLILESASTNQTSMYLCASSFASTHLPKNEQFFGPGTRLTVL.

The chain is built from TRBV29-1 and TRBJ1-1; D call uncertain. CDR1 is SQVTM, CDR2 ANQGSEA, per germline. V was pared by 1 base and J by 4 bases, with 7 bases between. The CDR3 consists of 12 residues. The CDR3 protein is CSVEGPSTEAFF. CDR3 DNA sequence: TGCAGCGTTGAAGGTCCCAGCACTGAAGCTTTCTTT.

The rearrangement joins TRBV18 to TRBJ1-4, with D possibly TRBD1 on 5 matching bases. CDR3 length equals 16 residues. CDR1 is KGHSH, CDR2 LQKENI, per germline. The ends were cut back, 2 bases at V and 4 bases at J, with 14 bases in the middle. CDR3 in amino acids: CASSPGSGYDNEKLFF. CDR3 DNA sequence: TGTGCCAGCTCACCAGGTTCAGGGTATGATAATGAAAAACTGTTTTTT. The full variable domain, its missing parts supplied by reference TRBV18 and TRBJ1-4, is NAGVMQNPRHLVRRRGQEARLRCSPMKGHSHVYWYRQLPEEGLKFMVYLQKENIIDESGMPKERFSAEFPKEGPSILRIQQVVRGDSAAYFCASSPGSGYDNEKLFFGSGTQLSVL.

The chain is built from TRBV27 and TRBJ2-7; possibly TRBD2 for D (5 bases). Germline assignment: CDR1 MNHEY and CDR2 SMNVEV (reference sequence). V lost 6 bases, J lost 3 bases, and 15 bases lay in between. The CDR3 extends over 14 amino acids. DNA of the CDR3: TGTGCCAGCAGATCCGGGGTTGGAGACTACGAGCAGTACTTC. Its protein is CASRSGVGDYEQYF.

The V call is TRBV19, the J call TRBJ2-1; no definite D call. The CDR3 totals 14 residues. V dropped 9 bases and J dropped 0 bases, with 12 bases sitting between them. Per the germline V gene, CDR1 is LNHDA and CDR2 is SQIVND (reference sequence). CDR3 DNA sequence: TGTGCCAGCACTGCCGAAAGCTCCTACAATGAGCAGTTCTTC. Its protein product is CASTAESSYNEQFF.

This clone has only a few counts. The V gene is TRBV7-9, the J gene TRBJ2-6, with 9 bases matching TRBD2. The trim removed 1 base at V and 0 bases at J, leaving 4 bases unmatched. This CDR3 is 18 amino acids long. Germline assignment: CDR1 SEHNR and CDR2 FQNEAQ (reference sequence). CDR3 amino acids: CASSLGAGGYSGANVLTF. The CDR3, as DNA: TGTGCCAGCAGCTTAGGAGCGGGGGGATACTCTGGGGCCAACGTCCTGACTTTC.

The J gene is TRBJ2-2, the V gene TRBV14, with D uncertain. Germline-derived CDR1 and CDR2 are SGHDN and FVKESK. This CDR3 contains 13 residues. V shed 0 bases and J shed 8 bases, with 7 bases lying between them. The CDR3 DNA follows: TGTGCCAGCAGCCAAGATTTCTCGGGGGAGCTGTTTTTT. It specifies CASSQDFSGELFF.

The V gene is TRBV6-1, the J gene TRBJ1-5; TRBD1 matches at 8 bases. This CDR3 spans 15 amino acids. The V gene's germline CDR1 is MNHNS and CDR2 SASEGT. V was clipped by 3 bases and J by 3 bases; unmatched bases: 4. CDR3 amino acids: CASSDRTGINQPQHF. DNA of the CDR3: TGTGCCAGCAGTGATAGGACAGGGATCAATCAGCCCCAGCATTTT.

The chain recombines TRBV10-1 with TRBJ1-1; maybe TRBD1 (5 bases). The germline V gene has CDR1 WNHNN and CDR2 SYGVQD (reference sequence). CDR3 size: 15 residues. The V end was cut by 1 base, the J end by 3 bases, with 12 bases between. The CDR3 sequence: CASSEWRGADTEAFF. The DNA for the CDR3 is TGCGCCAGCAGTGAGTGGAGGGGCGCGGACACTGAAGCTTTCTTT.

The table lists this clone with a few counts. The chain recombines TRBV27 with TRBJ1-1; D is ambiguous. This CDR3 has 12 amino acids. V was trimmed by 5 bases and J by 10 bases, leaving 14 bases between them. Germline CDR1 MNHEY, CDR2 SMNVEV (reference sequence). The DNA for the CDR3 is TGTGCCAGCAGTCCGTTGCCCGGCGGAGCTTTCTTT. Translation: CASSPLPGGAFF.

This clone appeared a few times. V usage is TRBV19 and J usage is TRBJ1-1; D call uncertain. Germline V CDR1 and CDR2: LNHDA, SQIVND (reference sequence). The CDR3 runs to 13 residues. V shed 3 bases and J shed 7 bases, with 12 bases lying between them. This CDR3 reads CASSITTMIEAFF. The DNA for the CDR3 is TGTGCCAGTAGTATCACGACAATGATTGAAGCTTTCTTT.

The CDR3 DNA reads as TGTGCCAGCAGCTTGTCCAGGGGGCCTATTCAGCCCCAGCATTTT. Translated, it gives CASSLSRGPIQPQHF. The chain uses TRBV7-2 and TRBJ1-5; 8 bases line up with TRBD1. Germline V gives CDR1 SGHTA, CDR2 FQGNSA. V lost 3 bases and J lost 6; bases outside the gene matches: 7. The CDR3 totals 15 residues.